The entry that follows covers one TCR beta chain sequence. Which antigen it targets is not known. No much larger clone exists at a distance of one base, and base qualities are not known. In Seattle, one collaborating source enrolled patients while the infection was active and tracked those patients longitudinally over the course of disease. Each collaborating institution followed its own protocols to collect whole blood in K2EDTA tubes. For TCRbeta analysis, collaborators shipped samples in one of three forms: frozen whole blood, isolated PBMCs, or DNA extracted from either of those sample types. The data are from a study of blood T cell repertoires in COVID-19 (dated by TCRdb to between 2020 and 2021). For context, the study as a whole: Samples from collaborators originated in the United States, Italy and Spain and spanned both the acute and convalescent phases of COVID-19. The material from the prospective study consisted of cDNA or gDNA derived from T cells, B-cell-depleted T cells, or PBMCs. Subjects who had been exposed to COVID-19, were actively infected with it, or had recovered from it provided the deeply sampled blood TCRbeta repertoires that made up the dataset. The repertoires were made available in a free public database intended to serve as a resource for research on the immune response to SARS-CoV-2. The samples were drawn from the first 160 participants of the ongoing ImmuneRACE study and from 950 to 1,500 subjects provided by 6 global collaborators. A de-identified subject ID, COVID-19 status, age in years and sex were almost always included in the sample metadata. Where HLA class I and class II types were available, the types were taken from metadata supplied by the sample provider, not from assay-based typing.

TCRbeta CDR3 regions were amplified from genomic DNA using the immunoSEQ Assay, a bias-controlled multiplex PCR. On the authors' methods: Within the assay, amplification of reference gene primers was used to estimate how many nucleated cells each sample contained. To quantify the absolute abundance of each unique TCRbeta CDR3 rearrangement, sequence reads were collapsed and filtered. For each sample, productive Simpson clonality was calculated as the square root of Simpson's diversity index across productive rearrangements. TCRdb mirrors the immuneACCESS table, restricted to in-frame sequences. Some clones are absent from its copies; in checked studies, under half trace to an unresolved V gene, and the reason for the others is unknown. The V and J calls and clone size were taken over from that table, and D and trimming were inferred from the DNA. This sample lists about 210,000 clones; approximately 80% were detected once. The ten most abundant clones make up 10% of the sample.

What the authors observed across the whole study: Clinical and demographic metadata were provided uncurated, with the amount varying by source and participant.

Germline trimming amounts to 5 bases on V and 4 bases on J, with 18 as the count of junction bases outside the gene matches. The germline V gene provides CDR1 SGHTA and CDR2 FQGNSA. Counted from cysteine to phenylalanine, this CDR3 has 18 amino acids. Only the CDR3 region is kept as DNA, spanning 54 bases read in frame from base 1. The sequence links TRBV7-2 to TRBJ1-1, with TRBD1 matching 8 junction bases. Input material: peripheral blood. This clonotype was sampled from a woman older than 75 with COVID-19, enrolled during active disease. The bases are TGTGCCAGCAGCCAGCCGGGGACAGGAGGGGACCGGGGCACTGAAGCTTTCTTT. Its product reads: CASSQPGTGGDRGTEAFF.